This T cell receptor (beta chain) was retrieved from a study of shared clonotypes between healthy human individuals. Study findings and constraints: Sampling covered nothing but blood. Tissue TCR repertoires likely differ from those found in blood. Naive CD4 clonotypes overlapped across a handful of donors at approximately 5.3%.

Assay used: immunoSEQ multiplex PCR; TCRdb lists only in-frame clones, some missing. The sample lists around 610,000 clones, around 96% occurring once. The naive CD8 population came from CD45RO-negative cells selected for CCR7, without terminally differentiated effector memory CD45RA+ cells. About this clone: Its specificity is not known.

Material: naive CD8+ T cells sorted from blood. This clonotype was sampled from a woman in her 30s in good health.

The CDR3 DNA reads as TGTGCCAGCAGCTTTTGGCCAGGAGCCTCCTACGAGCAGTACTTC. Translated, it gives CASSFWPGASYEQYF. The chain couples TRBV11-2 to TRBJ2-7; D gene ambiguous. The CDR3 is 15 residues long. Germline V lookup: CDR1 SGHAT, CDR2 FQNNGV. V was pared by 3 bases and J by 0 bases, with 12 bases between. Using reference TRBV11-2 and TRBJ2-7 for the parts outside the CDR3, the full variable domain is EAGVAQSPRYKIIEKRQSVAFWCNPISGHATLYWYQQILGQGPKLLIQFQNNGVVDDSQLPKDRFSAERLKGVDSTLKIQPAKLEDSAVYLCASSFWPGASYEQYFGPGTRLTVT.